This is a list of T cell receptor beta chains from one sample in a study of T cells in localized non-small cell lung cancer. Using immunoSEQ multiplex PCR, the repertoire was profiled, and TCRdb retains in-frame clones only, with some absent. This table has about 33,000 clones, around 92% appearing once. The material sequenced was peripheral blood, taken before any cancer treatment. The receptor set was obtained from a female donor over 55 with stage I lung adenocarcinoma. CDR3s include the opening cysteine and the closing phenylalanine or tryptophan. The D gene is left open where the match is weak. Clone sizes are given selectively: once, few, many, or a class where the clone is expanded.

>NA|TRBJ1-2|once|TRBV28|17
CASSLIQPGLTNYGYTF
TGTGCCAGCAGTTTAATCCAACCAGGCCTTACTAACTATGGCTACACCTTC
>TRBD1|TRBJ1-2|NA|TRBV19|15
CASSTDGTGDYGYTF
TGTGCCAGTAGTACGGACGGGACAGGGGACTATGGCTACACCTTC
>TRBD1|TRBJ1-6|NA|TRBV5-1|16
CASSWNSRDSNSPLHF
TGCGCCAGCAGCTGGAACAGCCGGGACAGCAATTCACCCCTCCACTTT
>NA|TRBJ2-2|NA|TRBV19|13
CASSAQGTGELFF
TGTGCCAGTAGTGCTCAGGGTACCGGGGAGCTGTTTTTT
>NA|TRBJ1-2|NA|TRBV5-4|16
CASRWESPGPPRGYTF
TGTGCCAGCCGATGGGAAAGTCCGGGACCTCCTCGTGGCTACACCTTC
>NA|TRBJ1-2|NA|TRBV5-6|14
CASRAHGSGDGYTF
TGTGCCAGCAGAGCGCACGGATCAGGGGACGGCTACACCTTC
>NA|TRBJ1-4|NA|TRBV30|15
CAWRRGTLEGEKLFF
TGTGCCTGGAGGAGAGGGACTCTCGAAGGCGAAAAACTGTTTTTT
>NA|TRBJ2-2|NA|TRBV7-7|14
CASSSLANTGELFF
TGTGCCAGCAGCTCACTAGCGAACACCGGGGAGCTGTTTTTT
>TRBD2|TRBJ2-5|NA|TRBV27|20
CASSLPGLAGRQRYQETQYF
TGTGCCAGCAGTTTACCGGGACTAGCGGGGCGACAACGGTACCAAGAGACCCAGTACTTC
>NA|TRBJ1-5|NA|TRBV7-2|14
CASSLDWDNQPQHF
TGTGCCAGCAGCTTAGACTGGGACAATCAGCCCCAGCATTTT
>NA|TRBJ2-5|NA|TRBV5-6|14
CASSPRGAQETQYF
TGTGCCAGCAGCCCACGAGGGGCCCAAGAGACCCAGTACTTC
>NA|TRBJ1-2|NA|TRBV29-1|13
CSVLGGDSGGYTF
TGCAGCGTTTTGGGCGGGGATAGTGGTGGCTACACCTTC
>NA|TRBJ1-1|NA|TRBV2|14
CASLLRAGRGEAFF
TGTGCCAGCCTTCTGAGGGCGGGCAGGGGTGAAGCTTTCTTT
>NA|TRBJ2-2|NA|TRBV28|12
CASSELFGELFF
TGTGCCAGCAGTGAACTTTTCGGGGAGCTGTTTTTT
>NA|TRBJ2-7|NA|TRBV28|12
CASSSSSYEQYF
TGTGCCAGCAGTTCGAGCTCCTACGAGCAGTACTTC
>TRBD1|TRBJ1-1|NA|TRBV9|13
CASSALTGGLAFF
TGTGCCAGCAGCGCCTTGACAGGGGGCCTAGCTTTCTTT
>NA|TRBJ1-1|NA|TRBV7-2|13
CASSPRLNTEAFF
TGTGCCAGCAGCCCCAGGTTGAACACTGAAGCTTTCTTT
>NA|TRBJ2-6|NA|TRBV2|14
CASRALSGANVLTF
TGTGCCAGCAGGGCCCTTTCTGGGGCCAACGTCCTGACTTTC
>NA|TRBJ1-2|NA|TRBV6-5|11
CASTGFYGYTF
TGTGCCTCGACAGGATTCTATGGCTACACCTTC
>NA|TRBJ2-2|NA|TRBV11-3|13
CASSLNSAGELFF
TGTGCCAGCAGCTTAAATTCGGCCGGGGAGCTGTTTTTT
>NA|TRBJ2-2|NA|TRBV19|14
CASTPEGGAGELFF
TGTGCCAGTACCCCTGAAGGGGGGGCCGGGGAGCTGTTTTTT
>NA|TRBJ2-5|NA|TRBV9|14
CASERGGQEETQYF
TGTGCCAGCGAGAGGGGGGGACAGGAAGAGACCCAGTACTTC
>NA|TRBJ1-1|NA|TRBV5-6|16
CASSHETRSENTEAFF
TGTGCCAGCAGTCATGAGACGCGTAGTGAGAACACTGAAGCTTTCTTT
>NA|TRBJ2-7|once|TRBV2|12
CASSEGGPEQYF
TGTGCCAGCAGTGAGGGCGGGCCGGAGCAGTACTTC
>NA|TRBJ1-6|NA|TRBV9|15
CASSYGGDYNSPLHF
TGTGCCAGCAGCTACGGAGGGGACTATAATTCACCCCTCCACTTT
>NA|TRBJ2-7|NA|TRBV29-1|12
CSVGAGKNEQYF
TGCAGCGTTGGGGCAGGGAAAAACGAGCAGTACTTC
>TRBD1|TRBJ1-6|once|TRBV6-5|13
CASSSQGGSPLHF
TGTGCCAGCAGTTCCCAGGGGGGTTCACCCCTCCACTTT
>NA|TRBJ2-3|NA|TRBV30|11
CAWSPADTQYF
TGTGCCTGGAGTCCGGCTGATACGCAGTATTTT
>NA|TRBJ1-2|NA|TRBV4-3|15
CASSQDMRGNYGYTF
TGCGCCAGCAGCCAAGATATGCGCGGTAACTATGGCTACACCTTC
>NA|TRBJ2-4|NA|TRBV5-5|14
CASIVTKAKNIQYF
TGTGCCAGTATAGTTACCAAAGCCAAAAACATTCAGTACTTC
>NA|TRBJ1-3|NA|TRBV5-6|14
CASSLSSSGNTIYF
TGTGCCAGCAGCTTATCATCCTCTGGAAACACCATATATTTT
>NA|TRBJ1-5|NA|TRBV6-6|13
CASTGMSNQPQHF
TGTGCCAGCACGGGGATGAGCAATCAGCCCCAGCATTTT
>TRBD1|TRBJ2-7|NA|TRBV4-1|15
CASSHPGQGHYEQYF
TGCGCCAGCAGCCACCCGGGACAGGGACACTACGAGCAGTACTTC
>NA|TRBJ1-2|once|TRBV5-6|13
CASSLASSNGYTF
TGTGCCAGCAGCTTGGCGTCCTCGAATGGCTACACCTTC
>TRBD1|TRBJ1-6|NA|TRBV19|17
CASSKSQGGAYNSPLHF
TGTGCCAGTAGTAAATCGCAGGGGGGAGCCTATAATTCACCCCTCCACTTT
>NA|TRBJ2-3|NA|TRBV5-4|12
CASSLSSDTQYF
TGTGCCAGCAGCTTGTCGAGTGATACGCAGTATTTT
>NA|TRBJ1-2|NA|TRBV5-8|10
CASRGSGYTF
TGTGCCAGCAGGGGGTCTGGCTACACCTTC
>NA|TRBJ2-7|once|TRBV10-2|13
CASSTQGPYEQYF
TGCGCCAGCAGTACCCAGGGACCCTACGAGCAGTACTTC
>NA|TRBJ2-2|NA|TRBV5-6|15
CASSHGTPNTGELFF
TGTGCCAGCAGCCACGGGACTCCGAACACCGGGGAGCTGTTTTTT
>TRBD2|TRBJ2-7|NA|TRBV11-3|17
CASSPRFEREQGYEQYF
TGTGCCAGCAGCCCCCGTTTCGAGCGGGAGCAGGGTTACGAGCAGTACTTC
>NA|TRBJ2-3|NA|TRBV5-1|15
CASSPLSPSTDTQYF
TGCGCCAGCAGCCCGCTGAGCCCGAGCACAGATACGCAGTATTTT
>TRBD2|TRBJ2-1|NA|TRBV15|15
CATSSGTSGGREQFF
TGTGCCACCAGCAGCGGGACTAGCGGGGGGCGGGAGCAGTTCTTC
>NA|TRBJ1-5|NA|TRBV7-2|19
CASSPSVRGLYDSNQPQHF
TGTGCCAGCAGCCCCTCGGTAAGGGGCCTATATGATAGCAATCAGCCCCAGCATTTT
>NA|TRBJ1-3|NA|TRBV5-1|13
CASSLNSGNTIYF
TGCGCCAGCAGCTTGAACTCTGGAAACACCATATATTTT
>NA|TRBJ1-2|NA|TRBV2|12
CASSGAGAGYTF
TGTGCCAGCAGTGGGGCAGGGGCTGGCTACACCTTC
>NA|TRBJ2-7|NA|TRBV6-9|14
CASSYQQGCYEQYF
TGTGCCAGCAGTTATCAACAGGGTTGCTACGAGCAGTACTTC
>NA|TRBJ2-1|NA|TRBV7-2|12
CASSTVGDEQFF
TGTGCCAGCAGCACAGTGGGGGATGAGCAGTTCTTC
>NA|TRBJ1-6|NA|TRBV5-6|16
CASSPRSTVYNSPLHF
TGTGCCAGCAGCCCCCGGTCGACAGTTTATAATTCACCCCTCCACTTT